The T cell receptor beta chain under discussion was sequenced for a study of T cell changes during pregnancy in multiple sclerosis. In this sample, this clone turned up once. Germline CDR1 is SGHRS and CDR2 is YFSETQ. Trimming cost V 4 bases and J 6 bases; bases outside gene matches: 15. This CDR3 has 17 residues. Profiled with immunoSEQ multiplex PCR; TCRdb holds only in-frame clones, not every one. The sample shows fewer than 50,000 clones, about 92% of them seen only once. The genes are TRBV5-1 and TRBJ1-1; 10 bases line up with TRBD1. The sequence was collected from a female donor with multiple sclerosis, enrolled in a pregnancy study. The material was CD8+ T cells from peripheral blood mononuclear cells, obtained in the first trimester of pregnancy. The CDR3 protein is CASSVGTGVLPYPEAFF. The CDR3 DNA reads TGCGCCAGCAGCGTGGGGACAGGGGTGCTTCCTTACCCTGAAGCTTTCTTT.